The entry that follows covers one TCR beta chain sequence. Assay: immunoSEQ multiplex PCR; the TCRdb copy retains only in-frame clones and omits some. The sample has approximately 97,000 clones, 75% to 90% seen once. The record originates from a study of blood T cell repertoires in COVID-19. Looking at the study overall: Acute and convalescent COVID-19 samples came from the United States, Italy and Spain.

Between the trimmed V and J ends, which lost 0 bases and 0 bases, there was a span of 12 bases. Germline V gene sequence: CDR1 KGHSH, CDR2 LQKENI. The CDR3 runs 17 residues. This chain connects TRBV18 to TRBJ2-1, with D tentatively TRBD2 (6 bases). Sequenced material: peripheral blood. This TCR was sampled from a woman aged 80 or older with acute or convalescent COVID-19. CDR3 in DNA: TGTGCCAGCTCACCACCGTCGGCGGGGAGCTCCTACAATGAGCAGTTCTTC. This gives the protein CASSPPSAGSSYNEQFF.